This TCR beta chain was profiled in a study of cytomegalovirus exposure and HLA in healthy donors. Study-wide points: TCR beta V segments were, for the most part, productive about 87% or about 30% of the time in an earlier analysis. Most observed TCR sequences were rare, whereas some public TCRs were detected in many donors. The number of N-insertions in an Asian-associated ancestry cluster was reportedly below the roughly 670-donor mean in a later analysis.

V shed 5 bases and J shed 4 bases, with 20 bases lying between them. Germline V gene lookup returns CDR1 MGHDK and CDR2 SYGVNS. CDR3 length: 17 amino acids. Note on this clone: Its antigen is undetermined.

Both 60 Vbeta primers and 13 Jbeta primers went into the PCR. Method: immunoSEQ multiplex PCR; TCRdb's copy keeps in-frame clones and lacks some. The data show 100,000 to 150,000 clones, with 80% seen just once and approximately 8.4% held by the top ten. Regarding donors, all were healthy bone marrow donors. Sequencing used PBMCs. The chain recombines TRBV25-1 with TRBJ1-4, with TRBD1 as a possible D gene (6 bases). The sequence came from a man aged 30 to 45 in good health and CMV-seropositive. This CDR3 reads CASSRLDHRVDNEKLFF. In DNA, the CDR3 is TGTGCCAGCAGTCGACTCGATCACAGGGTGGATAATGAAAAACTGTTTTTT.